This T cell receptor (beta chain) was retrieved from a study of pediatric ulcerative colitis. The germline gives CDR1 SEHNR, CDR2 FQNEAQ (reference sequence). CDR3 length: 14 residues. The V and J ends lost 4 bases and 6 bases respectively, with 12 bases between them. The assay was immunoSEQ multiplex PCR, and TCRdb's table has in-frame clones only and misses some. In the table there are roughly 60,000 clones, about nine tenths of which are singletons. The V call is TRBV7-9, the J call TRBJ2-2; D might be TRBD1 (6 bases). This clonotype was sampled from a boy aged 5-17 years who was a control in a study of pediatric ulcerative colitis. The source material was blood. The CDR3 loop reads CASSSHRESGELFF. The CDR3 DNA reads TGTGCCAGCAGCTCACACAGGGAGTCCGGGGAGCTGTTTTTT.